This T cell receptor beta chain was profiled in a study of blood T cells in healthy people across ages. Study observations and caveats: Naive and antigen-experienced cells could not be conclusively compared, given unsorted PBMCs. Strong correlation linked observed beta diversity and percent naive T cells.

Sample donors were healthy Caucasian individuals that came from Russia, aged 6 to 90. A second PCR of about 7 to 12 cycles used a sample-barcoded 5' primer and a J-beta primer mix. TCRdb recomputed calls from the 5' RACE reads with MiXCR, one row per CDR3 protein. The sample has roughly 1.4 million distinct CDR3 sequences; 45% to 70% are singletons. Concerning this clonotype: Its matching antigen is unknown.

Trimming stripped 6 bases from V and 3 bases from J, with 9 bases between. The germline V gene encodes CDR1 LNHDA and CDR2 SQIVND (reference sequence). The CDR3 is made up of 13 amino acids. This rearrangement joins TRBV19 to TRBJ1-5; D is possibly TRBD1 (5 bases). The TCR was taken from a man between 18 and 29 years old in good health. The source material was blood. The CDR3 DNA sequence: TGTGCCAGTAGAAGGGACCACAATCAGCCCCAGCATTTT. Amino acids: CASRRDHNQPQHF.